One sample yielded the 8 T cell receptor beta chains listed below, sequenced in a study of blood T cell repertoires in COVID-19. Measured with immunoSEQ multiplex PCR; TCRdb has only the in-frame clones, and not every one. The table includes more than 300,000 clones, around 87% detected once. Material for sequencing was PBMCs or T cells enriched from blood (not recorded which). These receptors originate from a man between 35 and 55 years old in a cohort exposed to, infected with or recovered from COVID-19 (not recorded which).

The rearrangement joins TRBV28 to TRBJ1-1; D perhaps matches TRBD1 (6 bases). The germline V and J ends were trimmed by 6 bases and 0 bases, with 23 bases remaining between them. CDR1 and CDR2 from the germline V gene are MDHEN and SYDVKM. The CDR3 consists of 18 residues. In DNA, the CDR3 is TGTGCCAGCAGAGGGGACCCTTGGACAGCAATTATGAACACTGAAGCTTTCTTT. Protein: CASRGDPWTAIMNTEAFF.

V is TRBV11-2 and J is TRBJ2-3; a possible D gene is TRBD2 (6 bases). CDR1 is SGHAT and CDR2 is FQNNGV in the germline V gene. The CDR3 spans 16 residues. Trimming cost V 5 bases and J 0 bases, with 15 bases left between them. The CDR3 reads CASSPLALASTDTQYF. In DNA, the CDR3 is TGTGCCAGCAGCCCCCTAGCCCTAGCGAGCACAGATACGCAGTATTTT.

The rearrangement uses TRBV7-9 and TRBJ2-1, with TRBD2 matching over 8 bases. V trimming: 6 bases; J trimming: 3 bases; junction bases outside the gene matches: 4. Germline values: CDR1 SEHNR, CDR2 FQNEAQ (reference sequence). CDR3 length equals 14 residues. The CDR3 is CASSSLAGYNEQFF. Here the CDR3 DNA reads TGTGCCAGCAGTTCCCTAGCGGGCTACAATGAGCAGTTCTTC.

The chain links TRBV11-2 to TRBJ2-1; tentatively, D is TRBD1 (6 bases). The V gene lost 3 bases and the J gene lost 7 bases, with 16 bases spanning the gap. The CDR3 length is 15 residues. The germline V gene encodes CDR1 SGHAT and CDR2 FQNNGV. CDR3: CASSFLRGSVNEQFF. Written as DNA, the CDR3 is TGTGCCAGCAGCTTCCTAAGGGGGAGTGTGAATGAGCAGTTCTTC.

The chain recombines TRBV6-5 with TRBJ1-1; the match to TRBD1 covers 7 bases. The CDR3 is 15 amino acids. Per germline, CDR1 MNHEY and CDR2 SVGAGI. The V segment lost 7 bases and the J segment 4 bases; nucleotides outside the gene matches: 12. Here the CDR3 DNA reads TGTGCCAGCAACCGACAGGGTGGGATCGTCACTGAAGCTTTCTTT. Its translation is CASNRQGGIVTEAFF.

On this clone itself: The same CDR3 arises from other DNA sequences in this sample as well. This chain links TRBV7-9 with TRBJ1-1; TRBD1 matches at 8 bases. Germline assignment: CDR1 SEHNR and CDR2 FQNEAQ (reference sequence). V was clipped by 2 bases and J by 7 bases; unmatched bases: 6. CDR3 length equals 14 residues. As DNA, the CDR3 is TGTGCCAGCAGCTTATTTCAGGGGGCGGGTGAAGCTTTCTTT. It is translated as CASSLFQGAGEAFF. Full variable domain (rest looked up from reference TRBV7-9 and TRBJ1-1): DTGVSQNPRHKITKRGQNVTFRCDPISEHNRLYWYRQTLGQGPEFLTYFQNEAQLEKSRLLSDRFSAERPKGSFSTLEIQRTEQGDSAMYLCASSLFQGAGEAFFGQGTRLTVV.

CDR3 DNA sequence: TGTGCCAGCGGTGGACAGGGGTTGTCTGAAGCTTTCTTT. This translates into CASGGQGLSEAFF. This rearrangement joins TRBV2 to TRBJ1-1; TRBD1 aligns across 9 bases. The CDR3 extends over 13 amino acids. Losses at the gene ends were 8 bases for V and 6 bases for J; bases not matched to a gene: 7. Germline V lookup: CDR1 SNHLY, CDR2 FYNNEI.

The chain is built from TRBV18 and TRBJ1-1; D not resolved. The CDR3 covers 15 residues. The V end was cut by 3 bases, the J end by 1 base, with 12 bases between. Germline V gene data show CDR1 as KGHSH and CDR2 as LQKENI. The CDR3: CASSPLETQNTEAFF. The CDR3 coding sequence is TGTGCCAGCTCACCTTTAGAGACACAGAACACTGAAGCTTTCTTT.